Reported below is one TCR beta chain. This clonotype was counted a few times. The clone's antigen remains unknown. The input lacks base qualities; no much larger clone sits a single base away. Counted from cysteine to phenylalanine, this CDR3 has 13 amino acids. Here the CDR3 DNA is all that survives: 39 bases in frame from base 1. V lost 7 bases and J lost 1 base; the stretch between them is 13 bases long. The germline V gene encodes CDR1 SQVTM and CDR2 ANQGSEA. This specimen belongs to a study of response to subunit inactivated influenza vaccine (dated by TCRdb to 2016 to 2018). Context from the whole study: To follow how T cells responded to a trivalent subunit inactivated influenza vaccine, the researchers relied on deep quantitative profiling of the T cell receptor repertoire.

What the research found in general, with its limitations: The authors proposed that each seasonal influenza vaccination may bring in only a limited number of new T cells.

The library relied on RT-PCR. The listed sequencing device is Illumina HiSeq 2500. TCRdb's own reprocessing of the public reads used fastp at Q25 and MiXCR and kept productive beta chains. Records with the same CDR3 protein are collapsed into one entry carrying the most frequent genes and DNA. The sample table shows approximately 500,000 distinct CDR3 sequences, and approximately 20% are seen once. 2.5% to 3.5% of the sample is taken by the ten largest. These data also featured in a second study, about T cells expressing NK-cell markers. As that second study puts it: TCR beta cDNA libraries were prepared using 5'RACE template switching, which introduced a universal primer site and unique molecular identifiers. TCR beta-chain repertoires were profiled in sorted CD3+CD56+NKG2C+, CD3+CD56+NKG2C- and CD3+CD56-NKG2C+ T-cell subsets from about 8 donors. Among the eight sequenced donors, seven were HCMV-seropositive and one was HCMV-seronegative. To restrict sorting to alphabetaTCR-expressing T cells, an anti-gammadeltaTCR antibody was added in several experiments. In roughly six donors, the dominant CD3+CD56+NKG2C+ clonotypes ranked among the top 10 CD8+ clonotypes, making up roughly 1.0-8% of CD8+ T cells. Those dominant clonotypes were again the most abundant among CD3+CD56-NKG2C+ cells in four donors, at about 28.3-60.1%. It remained unclear whether the expanded NKG2C-expressing T cell clones were specific for HCMV antigens. Randomly selected healthy volunteers, three men and five women, were used as the eight sequenced donors. A commercial ELISA kit detecting HCMV-specific IgG in serum was used to determine HCMV serostatus. Peripheral blood mononuclear cells were isolated from blood by Ficoll density gradient centrifugation. Magnetic immunoseparation with Miltenyi isolation kits was used to isolate CD4+ and CD8+ T cells from PBMC. cDNA synthesis was primed from the TCR beta constant segment, followed by two successive PCR amplification steps. The libraries were sequenced on Illumina HiSeq 2000/2500, MiSeq or NextSeq, producing 2 x 150 bp reads. MIGEC was used to demultiplex reads and group reads by UMI, and MiTCR was used to assemble and quantify clonotypes. To exclude erroneous sequences, any TCR cDNA sequence not supported by at least two reads was discarded. The tcR package was used for downstream repertoire analysis, and clonotypes were matched across fractions by CDR3 nucleotide sequence plus V segment. VDJmatch was used to annotate antigen specificity against VDJdb, with one amino acid substitution in CDR3 permitted.

The sequencing used CD4+ T cells sorted from PBMCs, collected roughly 12 days after vaccination. The chain links TRBV29-1 with TRBJ1-1; the D segment cannot be called with confidence. The receptor was isolated from a man between 50 and 59 years old who received an inactivated influenza vaccine. Donor details come from another sample of the same person, matched by shared clones. This receptor has the CDR3 CSAGRAPNTEAFF. The DNA is as follows: TGCAGCGCCGGACGGGCCCCGAACACTGAAGCTTTCTTT.